These 10 T cell receptor beta chains share one sample of origin, sequenced in a study of blood T cell repertoires in COVID-19. Assay used: immunoSEQ multiplex PCR; TCRdb lists only in-frame clones, some missing. Here the sample spans 250,000 to 350,000 clones, approximately 90% being singletons. The sample comprised peripheral blood. The receptors here all came from a woman in her sixties or seventies with acute or convalescent COVID-19.

The count of this clone is one. J is TRBJ2-2 and V is TRBV3-1 (or the pseudogene TRBV3-2); 13 nucleotides align to TRBD2. The germline gives CDR1 LGHDT, CDR2 YNNKEL (reference sequence). Germline trimming cut 4 bases from V and 5 bases from J; bases unmatched to any gene: 4. CDR3 length: 16 residues. The CDR3 spells CASSRTSGGPTGELFF. The CDR3 nucleotides read TGTGCCAGCAGCCGGACTAGCGGGGGTCCTACCGGGGAGCTGTTTTTT.

The chain joins TRBV18 to TRBJ1-2; unclear D gene. V lost 2 bases, J lost 6 bases, and 7 bases lay in between. The CDR3 has 12 amino acids. The germline gives CDR1 KGHSH, CDR2 LQKENI. The CDR3 DNA follows: TGTGCCAGCTCACCAAGCCAGGATGGCTACACCTTC. This sequence encodes CASSPSQDGYTF. Drawing the rest from reference TRBV18 and TRBJ1-2, the complete variable domain is NAGVMQNPRHLVRRRGQEARLRCSPMKGHSHVYWYRQLPEEGLKFMVYLQKENIIDESGMPKERFSAEFPKEGPSILRIQQVVRGDSAAYFCASSPSQDGYTFGSGTRLTVV.

This chain joins TRBV5-1 and TRBJ2-3; 7 bases align to TRBD1. The junction had 10 bases not matched to a gene; V was cut back by 6 bases and J by 0 bases. Germline V CDR1 and CDR2: SGHRS, YFSETQ. CDR3 length equals 16 residues. This chain's CDR3 is CASTRVGGESTDTQYF. The CDR3 region has the DNA TGCGCCAGCACCAGGGTAGGGGGCGAAAGCACAGATACGCAGTATTTT. Drawing the rest from reference TRBV5-1 and TRBJ2-3, the complete variable domain is KAGVTQTPRYLIKTRGQQVTLSCSPISGHRSVSWYQQTPGQGLQFLFEYFSETQRNKGNFPGRFSGRQFSNSRSEMNVSTLELGDSALYLCASTRVGGESTDTQYFGPGTRLTVL.

The chain couples TRBV6-4 to TRBJ1-2; possibly TRBD1 for D (5 bases). V lost 6 bases and J lost 4, with 12 bases in between. The CDR3 is 13 amino acids. Germline CDR1 reads MRHNA; CDR2 reads SNTAGT. Here the CDR3 DNA reads TGTGCCAGCAGCGAGGGGACTGGCTATGGCTACACCTTC. This sequence encodes CASSEGTGYGYTF.

The J gene is TRBJ1-2, the V gene TRBV28; D may be TRBD1 (6 bases). CDR3 length: 15 residues. Trimming cost V 4 bases and J 4 bases, with 16 bases left between them. CDR1 is MDHEN, CDR2 SYDVKM, per germline. CDR3 coding DNA: TGTGCCAGCAGTTCTGTGCTGGTCAGGGGCTATGGCTACACCTTC. Protein: CASSSVLVRGYGYTF.

V is TRBV11-3 and J is TRBJ2-2, with TRBD2 identical over 9 bases. V gave up 5 bases and J gave up 1 base; unmatched junction bases: 5. This CDR3 has 16 residues. Germline assignment: CDR1 SGHNT and CDR2 YENEEA. The CDR3 protein is CASSGTSGWNTGELFF. As DNA, the CDR3 is TGTGCCAGCAGCGGAACTAGCGGGTGGAACACCGGGGAGCTGTTTTTT.

CDR3 coding DNA: TGCGCCAGCAGCCAAGCCGAGGGGGGGACACTGCAGTATTTT. Amino acids: CASSQAEGGTLQYF. The chain has TRBV4-1 and TRBJ2-3; D perhaps matches TRBD2 (7 bases). V was pared by 1 base and J by 11 bases, with 16 bases between. Germline lookup yields CDR1 MGHRA and CDR2 YSYEKL. CDR3 length equals 14 residues.

V usage is TRBV6-4 and J usage is TRBJ1-2; D is uncertain. The CDR3 sequence is 14 residues long. Germline lookup yields CDR1 MRHNA and CDR2 SNTAGT. V lost 5 bases to trimming and J lost 1 base, with 11 bases between them. CDR3 DNA: TGTGCCAGCAGTCCTTTCCCTTATAACTATGGCTACACCTTC. The encoded protein is CASSPFPYNYGYTF.

Only one count was recorded for this clone. This rearrangement joins TRBV18 to TRBJ1-6, with D hard to call. The germline V gene has CDR1 KGHSH and CDR2 LQKENI. The V end lost 3 bases, the J end lost 9 bases, and 9 bases lay between the germline ends. This CDR3 comprises 13 residues. CDR3: CASSPGGRSPLHF. CDR3 bases: TGTGCCAGCTCACCGGGTGGGCGTTCACCCCTCCACTTT.

The chain combines TRBV4-2 with TRBJ2-7, with 7 bases aligning to TRBD2. The CDR3 length is 15 residues. V trimming: 3 bases; J trimming: 1 base; junction bases outside the gene matches: 6. The germline gives CDR1 LGHNA, CDR2 YNFKEQ. CDR3 region: CASSHGLGASYEQYF. CDR3 nucleotides: TGTGCCAGCAGCCATGGACTAGGCGCTTCCTACGAGCAGTACTTC.